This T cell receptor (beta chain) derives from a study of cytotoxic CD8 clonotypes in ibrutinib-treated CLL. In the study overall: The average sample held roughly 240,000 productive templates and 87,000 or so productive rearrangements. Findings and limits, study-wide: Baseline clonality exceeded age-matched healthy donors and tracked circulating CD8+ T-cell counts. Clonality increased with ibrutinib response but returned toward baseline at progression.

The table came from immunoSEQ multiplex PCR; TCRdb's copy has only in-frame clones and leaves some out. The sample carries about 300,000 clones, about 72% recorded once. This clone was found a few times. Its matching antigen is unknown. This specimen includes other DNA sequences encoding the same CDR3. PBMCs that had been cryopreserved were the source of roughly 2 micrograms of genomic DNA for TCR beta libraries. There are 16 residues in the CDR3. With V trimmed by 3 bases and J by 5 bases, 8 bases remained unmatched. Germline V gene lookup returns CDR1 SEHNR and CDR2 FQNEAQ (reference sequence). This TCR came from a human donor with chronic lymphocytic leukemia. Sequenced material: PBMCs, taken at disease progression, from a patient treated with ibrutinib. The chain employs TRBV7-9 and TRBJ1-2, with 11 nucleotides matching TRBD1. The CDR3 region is CASSLASGQGEYGYTF. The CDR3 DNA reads TGTGCCAGCAGCTTGGCGTCGGGACAGGGGGAATATGGCTACACCTTC.